Presented here are 22 T cell receptor beta chains from one specimen sequenced in a study of cytomegalovirus exposure and HLA in healthy donors. PCR involved 60 Vbeta and 13 Jbeta primers. Generated by immunoSEQ multiplex PCR, the TCRdb table keeps only in-frame clones and is missing some. This table has approximately 150,000 clones, roughly 85% appearing once. Material for sequencing was PBMCs. The source of these receptors is a middle-aged man in good health and CMV-seropositive.

The genes are TRBV14 and TRBJ1-5; maybe TRBD1 (6 bases). The CDR3 is 14 residues long. Trimming shortened V by 4 bases and J by 2 bases, and 9 bases separated the two germline ends. Germline V gene lookup returns CDR1 SGHDN and CDR2 FVKESK. The CDR3 region has the DNA TGTGCCAGCAGCCGGGCAGGGGGCAATCAGCCCCAGCATTTT. This translates into CASSRAGGNQPQHF.

This clone was found once. This sequence joins TRBV5-1 and TRBJ2-4, with D possibly matching TRBD1 (6 bases). In germline, CDR1 is SGHRS, CDR2 YFSETQ. V shed 0 bases and J shed 8 bases, with 18 bases lying between them. CDR3 length equals 16 residues. CDR3 amino acids: CASSLGQGNGRHIQYF. DNA of the CDR3: TGCGCCAGCAGCTTGGGCCAGGGGAACGGCCGGCACATTCAGTACTTC.

The chain links TRBV5-1 to TRBJ2-1; 10 nucleotides agree with TRBD2. CDR3 length equals 16 residues. Trimming took 3 bases from V and 8 from J; bases not matched to a gene: 11. From germline, CDR1 is SGHRS and CDR2 YFSETQ. CDR3 in amino acids: CASSWRSSGSNYEQFF. The CDR3 nucleotides are TGCGCCAGCAGCTGGCGATCTAGCGGGAGTAACTATGAGCAGTTCTTC. Variable domain in full (rest from reference TRBV5-1 and TRBJ2-1): KAGVTQTPRYLIKTRGQQVTLSCSPISGHRSVSWYQQTPGQGLQFLFEYFSETQRNKGNFPGRFSGRQFSNSRSEMNVSTLELGDSALYLCASSWRSSGSNYEQFFGPGTRLTVL.

The J gene is TRBJ2-4, the V gene TRBV11-3; possibly TRBD1 for D (5 bases). The CDR3 has 14 residues. The V end was cut by 1 base, the J end by 8 bases, with 12 bases between. CDR1 is SGHNT and CDR2 is YENEEA in the germline V gene. CDR3 region: CASSLGQPPDIQYF. The CDR3 region has the DNA TGTGCCAGCAGCTTAGGACAGCCCCCGGACATTCAGTACTTC.

The chain combines TRBV19 with TRBJ2-6; the D gene is possibly TRBD2 (5 bases). V shed 1 base and J shed 2 bases, with 12 bases lying between them. CDR1 is LNHDA and CDR2 is SQIVND in the germline V gene (reference sequence). The CDR3 sequence is 17 residues long. DNA of the CDR3: TGTGCCAGTAGTATAGCCGTTACTAGAACTGGGGCCAACGTCCTGACTTTC. The encoded protein is CASSIAVTRTGANVLTF.

This clone was seen just once. This chain joins TRBV27 and TRBJ2-7, with D unresolved. CDR1 and CDR2 (germline): MNHEY, SMNVEV (reference sequence). With 5 bases removed from V and 2 bases from J, the gap between germline ends came to 10 bases. This CDR3 is built from 13 residues. CDR3 sequence (DNA): TGTGCCAGCAGTACTCTAACCCCCTACGAGCAGTACTTC. It encodes CASSTLTPYEQYF.

The chain recombines TRBV6-5 with TRBJ2-7; TRBD2 matches at 7 bases. The CDR3 has 14 residues. Trimming took 8 bases from V and 2 from J; bases not matched to a gene: 9. CDR1 is MNHEY, CDR2 SVGAGI, per germline. CDR3: CASGSRAGAYEQYF. The CDR3, as DNA: TGTGCCAGCGGATCCCGGGCGGGAGCCTACGAGCAGTACTTC.

The chain joins TRBV28 to TRBJ2-7; D is perhaps TRBD1 (5 bases). This CDR3 is 10 amino acids long. CDR1 and CDR2 from the germline V gene are MDHEN and SYDVKM. Trimming shortened V by 6 bases and J by 5 bases, and 5 bases separated the two germline ends. The CDR3 coding sequence is TGTGCCAGCAGGGACAACGAGCAGTACTTC. It yields the protein CASRDNEQYF.

This sequence joins TRBV5-1 and TRBJ2-5; the match to TRBD2 covers 10 bases. CDR1 is SGHRS and CDR2 is YFSETQ in the germline V gene. The CDR3 runs to 16 residues. The V segment lost 4 bases and the J segment 0 bases; nucleotides outside the gene matches: 6. This CDR3 reads CASSKGTSVYQETQYF. CDR3 bases: TGCGCCAGCAGCAAGGGGACTAGCGTGTACCAAGAGACCCAGTACTTC. Supplemented by reference TRBV5-1 and TRBJ2-5, the full variable domain reads KAGVTQTPRYLIKTRGQQVTLSCSPISGHRSVSWYQQTPGQGLQFLFEYFSETQRNKGNFPGRFSGRQFSNSRSEMNVSTLELGDSALYLCASSKGTSVYQETQYFGPGTRLLVL.

This chain links TRBV5-1 with TRBJ2-3, with TRBD1 matching over 7 bases. J lost 3 bases, V lost 4 bases, and 8 bases had no gene match. CDR1 is SGHRS, CDR2 YFSETQ, per germline. The CDR3 consists of 15 residues. The DNA for the CDR3 is TGCGCCAGCAGCCCAGGGACAGTTAGTACAGATACGCAGTATTTT. Protein: CASSPGTVSTDTQYF.

This chain connects TRBV9 to TRBJ1-1; 9 bases are a match to TRBD1. Trimming took 4 bases from V and 1 from J; bases not matched to a gene: 5. Germline CDR1 is SGDLS and CDR2 is YYNGEE. The CDR3 loop spans 15 amino acids. Written as DNA, the CDR3 is TGTGCCAGCAGCTCGAGGACAGGGGCGAACACTGAAGCTTTCTTT. This gives the protein CASSSRTGANTEAFF.

This clone has just a few counts. The rearrangement uses TRBV30 and TRBJ1-3; D is undetermined. The CDR3 has 12 residues. The germline V gene has CDR1 GTSNPN and CDR2 SVGIG (reference sequence). V lost 4 bases, J lost 1 base, and 5 bases lay in between. This chain's CDR3 is CAWMESGNTIYF. CDR3 in DNA: TGTGCCTGGATGGAGTCTGGAAACACCATATATTTT.

In its sample, this clone was seen once. The chain links TRBV5-8 to TRBJ2-5; perhaps TRBD2 as D (6 bases). Germline CDR1 SGHTS, CDR2 YDEGEE. CDR3 length: 13 residues. V was cut by 4 bases and J by 8 bases, with 15 bases left in between. Here the CDR3 DNA reads TGTGCCAGCAGCCCTGGTACGGGGGTAACCCAGTACTTC. Translating gives CASSPGTGVTQYF.

V usage is TRBV7-9 and J usage is TRBJ1-2; D possibly corresponds to TRBD1 (5 bases). CDR1 and CDR2 (germline): SEHNR, FQNEAQ (reference sequence). Between the trimmed V and J ends, which lost 5 bases and 1 base, there was a span of 8 bases. This CDR3 spans 13 amino acids. CDR3 sequence reads: CASSPTDNYGYTF. Here the CDR3 DNA reads TGTGCCAGCAGCCCGACAGATAACTATGGCTACACCTTC.

For the CDR3, the DNA is TGTGCCAGCAGTTTCCCTCTGAGCGGGAGGCCCGGGGCAGATACGCAGTATTTT. It codes for CASSFPLSGRPGADTQYF. The chain couples TRBV28 to TRBJ2-3; 9 nucleotides line up with TRBD2. Germline assignment: CDR1 MDHEN and CDR2 SYDVKM. The CDR3 is made up of 18 amino acids. With 3 bases clipped from V and 4 bases from J, the junction kept 14 bases outside the gene matches.

The J gene is TRBJ2-1, the V gene TRBV15; 7 bases align to TRBD2. There are 15 residues in the CDR3. Germline CDR1 and CDR2: LNHNV and YYDKDF (reference sequence). V trimming: 5 bases; J trimming: 2 bases; junction bases outside the gene matches: 6. Here the CDR3 DNA reads TGTGCCACCAGCGCGCCGGGACTACCCTACAATGAGCAGTTCTTC. The encoded protein is CATSAPGLPYNEQFF.

The gene calls are TRBV6-5 and TRBJ1-1, with 7 bases aligning to TRBD1. The germline V gene encodes CDR1 MNHEY and CDR2 SVGAGI. The CDR3 has 13 residues. V gave up 6 bases and J gave up 8 bases; unmatched junction bases: 9. The CDR3 DNA sequence: TGTGCCAGCAGCGTACAGGGGAATGCCGAAGCTTTCTTT. Its translation: CASSVQGNAEAFF.

This clone was seen once. V is TRBV28 and J is TRBJ1-2; D might be TRBD1 (6 bases). The germline V and J ends were trimmed by 1 base and 2 bases, with 11 bases remaining between them. This CDR3 is built from 15 residues. Per germline, CDR1 MDHEN and CDR2 SYDVKM. The CDR3 nucleotides read TGTGCCAGCAGTTTATTTTCCCAGGGGAACTATGGCTACACCTTC. This encodes CASSLFSQGNYGYTF.

This rearrangement joins TRBV5-1 to TRBJ2-5; 10 nucleotides align to TRBD2. The trim removed 3 bases at V and 4 bases at J, leaving 6 bases unmatched. The germline V gene has CDR1 SGHRS and CDR2 YFSETQ. This CDR3 region has 15 residues. The CDR3 region has the DNA TGCGCCAGCAGCTCAACTAGCGGGGAGGGAGAGACCCAGTACTTC. Encoded protein: CASSSTSGEGETQYF.

The chain combines TRBV5-1 with TRBJ2-3; 13 nucleotides line up with TRBD2. With 4 bases clipped from V and 4 bases from J, the junction kept 6 bases outside the gene matches. The germline V gene has CDR1 SGHRS and CDR2 YFSETQ. There are 16 residues in the CDR3. CDR3 nucleotide sequence: TGCGCCAGCAGCGAGAGGACTAGCGGGAGCGCAGATACGCAGTATTTT. This sequence encodes CASSERTSGSADTQYF.

The chain employs TRBV7-2 and TRBJ2-7; D is possibly TRBD2 (6 bases). V dropped 1 base and J dropped 0 bases, with 13 bases sitting between them. The V gene's germline CDR1 is SGHTA and CDR2 FQGNSA. The CDR3 covers 16 residues. The DNA of the CDR3 is TGTGCCAGCAGCTTAGAAGGCGGGGTTTACTCCTACGAGCAGTACTTC. Translating gives CASSLEGGVYSYEQYF. The entire variable domain, with the rest obtained from reference TRBV7-2 and TRBJ2-7, is as follows: GAGVSQSPSNKVTEKGKDVELRCDPISGHTALYWYRQSLGQGLEFLIYFQGNSAPDKSGLPSDRFSAERTGGSVSTLTIQRTQQEDSAVYLCASSLEGGVYSYEQYFGPGTRLTVT.

The chain uses TRBV19 and TRBJ1-2; no firm D call. The CDR3 has 14 amino acids. The V gene's germline CDR1 is LNHDA and CDR2 SQIVND (reference sequence). Trimming took off 3 bases at V and 0 bases at J, with 8 bases between the two ends. The CDR3 bases are TGTGCCAGTAGTATCCCCGGAGCTAACTATGGCTACACCTTC. Protein product: CASSIPGANYGYTF.